The subject of this entry is one T cell receptor (beta chain). Antigen unknown. This may be a read error, as it is one base from a much larger clone. Germline V gene sequence: CDR1 SGHVT, CDR2 SQSDAQ. Trimming pared 6 bases from V and 4 bases from J, leaving 13 bases between. The CDR3 is made up of 13 amino acids. These data originate in a study of T cell repertoires in cytomegalovirus infection. Study-wide context: Indicated by public TCR beta signatures were CMV infection and matching HLA type.

Study results and limitations: Clonotypes of TCR beta that were HLA-C-restricted and CMV-specific dominated the ex vivo response.

TCRdb ran MiXCR on the reads and lists one entry per CDR3 protein. The table records about 180,000 distinct CDR3 sequences, over 13% of them present only once. The sequence was collected from a human donor in good health (CMV status not recorded). Some clones in this sample may be carry-over from other donors' samples. The sample consisted of PBMCs. V is TRBV7-4 and J is TRBJ2-7; no clear D gene. The chain's CDR3 is CASRAKEPYEQYF. CDR3 bases: TGTGCCAGCAGGGCCAAAGAACCTTACGAGCAGTACTTC.